This paragraph reports one T cell receptor beta chain. Its antigen is undetermined. CDR1 is MNHEY, CDR2 SVGEGT, per germline. The CDR3 has 14 residues. The sample is drawn from a study of T cells expressing NK-cell markers. About the study: According to the study, TCR beta repertoires originated from sorted CD3+CD56+NKG2C+, CD3+CD56+NKG2C- and CD3+CD56-NKG2C+ T cells.

TCRdb re-called the 5' RACE reads and gives one entry per CDR3 protein, without DNA. The data include some 340,000 distinct CDR3 sequences; the top ten clones carry 4% to 6.5%. Study-wide results and caveats: Among a few donors, these clonotypes also ranked first in the CD3+CD56-NKG2C+ fraction.

The rearrangement uses TRBV6-2 or TRBV6-3 and TRBJ1-1. Sample: blood T cells: a sorted CD56 or NKG2C T cell subset, CD4+ or CD8+ T cells, or bulk PBMC T cells (not recorded which). The receptor's source is a man between 18 and 69 years old in good health. The CDR3 region is CASSYTTSSTEAFF.